This T cell receptor (beta chain) was identified in a study of beta chain features in type 1 diabetes. Regarding the study as a whole: It was not settled here whether HLA type affects TCRB rearrangement.

Comment on this clone: Its antigen is not identified.

Sampling consisted of one heparinised blood draw per donor, averaging around 120 mL. Isolation of CD4+ naive, central memory, regulatory and stem cell-like memory cells was achieved by sorting via CD45RO/CCR7/CD25/CD127/CD95/CD27. V was trimmed by 0 bases and J by 0 bases, leaving 11 bases between them. The CDR3 is 16 amino acids. Per the germline V gene, CDR1 is SGHRS and CDR2 is YFSETQ. Every bit of the isolated RNA underwent reverse transcription, so sequencing read expressed TCRB transcripts. Clones were read by immunoSEQ multiplex PCR, and TCRdb kept only the in-frame ones, dropping some. Of fewer than 250,000 clones detected, 13% to 15% appear once; the ten largest clones hold more than 0.025%.

Sequenced material: naive CD4+ T cells from blood. The chain carries TRBV5-1 and TRBJ2-3; no clear D gene. The sequence was collected from a middle-aged woman in good health. The CDR3 bases are TGCGCCAGCAGCTTGGTTCGGAGTGGGAGCACAGATACGCAGTATTTT. Translated, it gives CASSLVRSGSTDTQYF.